These 14 T cell receptor beta chains were sequenced from one sample in a study of shared clonotypes between healthy human individuals. Sequencing was performed with immunoSEQ multiplex PCR; in TCRdb, only in-frame clones are kept and a portion is missing. Here the sample spans 2 million to 2.5 million clones, 85% to 95% being singletons. Input material: naive CD4+ T cells from PBMCs. Described subset: CD45RA+ positively selected. These receptors were taken from a man younger than 35 in good health. Some clones in this sample may be carry-over from other donors' samples.

The chain employs TRBV5-6 and TRBJ1-1; possibly TRBD1 for D (5 bases). From germline, CDR1 is SGHDT and CDR2 YYEEEE. This CDR3 is 16 amino acids long. V was cut by 4 bases and J by 0 bases, with 16 bases left in between. This chain's CDR3 is CASSPGVERLNTEAFF. The CDR3 region has the DNA TGTGCCAGCAGCCCGGGGGTCGAGCGGCTGAACACTGAAGCTTTCTTT.

The chain joins TRBV30 to TRBJ2-2; no clear D. Trimming stripped 0 bases from V and 3 bases from J, with 14 bases between. Germline CDR1 is GTSNPN and CDR2 is SVGIG (reference sequence). There are 16 residues in the CDR3. DNA of the CDR3: TGTGCCTGGAGTGTACGATGGGGAACCCACACCGGGGAGCTGTTTTTT. This sequence encodes CAWSVRWGTHTGELFF.

V usage is TRBV7-2 and J usage is TRBJ1-5; no firm D call. Trimming cost V 3 bases and J 8 bases, with 8 bases left between them. Germline V gene data show CDR1 as SGHTA and CDR2 as FQGNSA. There are 12 residues in the CDR3. For the CDR3, the DNA is TGTGCCAGCAGCTTCGTGTACGAGCCCCAGCATTTT. Translated, it gives CASSFVYEPQHF.

The chain carries TRBV4-1 and TRBJ2-3, with D perhaps TRBD1 (6 bases). The CDR3 spans 15 residues. Trimming removed 3 bases at V and 1 base at J, with 11 bases between. In germline, CDR1 is MGHRA, CDR2 YSYEKL. The CDR3, as DNA: TGCGCCAGCAGCCATCAGGGGCAGGGCACAGATACGCAGTATTTT. It translates to CASSHQGQGTDTQYF.

The chain carries TRBV5-1 and TRBJ2-2; TRBD2 matches 7 bases. CDR1 and CDR2 from the germline V gene are SGHRS and YFSETQ. The junction had 3 bases not matched to a gene; V was cut back by 0 bases and J by 1 base. The CDR3 extends over 16 amino acids. For the CDR3, the DNA is TGCGCCAGCAGCTTGGAGGCTAGCGGGAACACCGGGGAGCTGTTTTTT. It codes for CASSLEASGNTGELFF.

The chain uses TRBV7-9 and TRBJ2-7; no definite D call. Germline assignment: CDR1 SEHNR and CDR2 FQNEAQ (reference sequence). The V end was cut by 5 bases, the J end by 0 bases, with 14 bases between. There are 15 residues in the CDR3. CDR3 coding DNA: TGTGCCAGCAGCCACGTAACTGGTAACTCCTACGAGCAGTACTTC. Translating gives CASSHVTGNSYEQYF.

The V call is TRBV9, the J call TRBJ1-3; D uncertain. The CDR3 consists of 15 residues. V lost 3 bases and J lost 0, with 10 bases in between. Germline V gene sequence: CDR1 SGDLS, CDR2 YYNGEE. CDR3 sequence reads: CASSAGLYSGNTIYF. The CDR3 coding sequence is TGTGCCAGCAGCGCCGGACTGTACTCTGGAAACACCATATATTTT.

This rearrangement joins TRBV7-3 to TRBJ2-2, with D perhaps assigned TRBD1 or TRBD2 (5 bases each). The V end was cut by 3 bases, the J end by 3 bases, with 11 bases between. Looked up from germline, CDR1 is SGHTA and CDR2 is FQGTGA. The CDR3 contains 15 residues. In nucleotides, the CDR3 is TGTGCCAGCAGCTTTTGGGGGATGGACACCGGGGAGCTGTTTTTT. It specifies CASSFWGMDTGELFF.

This clone has a single count. The chain carries TRBV18 and TRBJ2-7, with 8 bases identical to TRBD1. Germline V gives CDR1 KGHSH, CDR2 LQKENI. The CDR3 has 16 residues. J lost 3 bases, V lost 5 bases, and 12 bases had no gene match. The CDR3 loop is CASSSLGQGKSYEQYF. The CDR3 bases are TGTGCCAGCTCATCCCTTGGACAGGGTAAGAGCTACGAGCAGTACTTC.

The rearrangement uses TRBV12-5 and TRBJ2-3; 9 nucleotides agree with TRBD1. In germline, CDR1 is LGHNT, CDR2 FRNRAP. The CDR3 is 15 residues long. The junction had 7 bases not matched to a gene; V was cut back by 6 bases and J by 3 bases. The CDR3 spells CASGLGTGSTDTQYF. In nucleotides, the CDR3 is TGTGCTAGTGGCTTAGGGACAGGGTCAACAGATACGCAGTATTTT.

This sequence joins TRBV19 and TRBJ2-2; TRBD1 might be the D (5 bases). The germline CDR1 and CDR2 sequences are LNHDA and SQIVND (reference sequence). The CDR3 has 12 amino acids. Trimming stripped 8 bases from V and 5 bases from J, with 9 bases between. The CDR3 spells CASLQGTGELFF. The CDR3 DNA reads as TGTGCCAGTCTTCAGGGTACCGGGGAGCTGTTTTTT.

The V call is TRBV6-1, the J call TRBJ2-3; D is uncertain. This CDR3 spans 12 amino acids. Germline CDR1 is MNHNS and CDR2 is SASEGT. The V end lost 4 bases, the J end lost 9 bases, and 11 bases lay between the germline ends. The CDR3 nucleotides read TGTGCCAGCAGTGCCCCCGGTGGAACGCAGTATTTT. Amino acids: CASSAPGGTQYF.

The chain links TRBV28 to TRBJ2-1, with D possibly matching TRBD2 (6 bases). Germline CDR1 and CDR2: MDHEN and SYDVKM. The CDR3 has 16 residues. V was shortened by 6 bases and J by 0 bases, with 15 bases between the two germline ends. The CDR3 nucleotides read TGTGCCAGCAGAGGATGGGGCGGGGACTCCTACAATGAGCAGTTCTTC. Amino acid sequence: CASRGWGGDSYNEQFF.

This clone was observed once. J is TRBJ2-4 and V is TRBV6-1; 8 nucleotides line up with TRBD1. This CDR3 contains 15 residues. CDR1 and CDR2 (germline): MNHNS, SASEGT. Losses at the gene ends were 3 bases for V and 4 bases for J; bases not matched to a gene: 5. As DNA, the CDR3 is TGTGCCAGCAGTGAGCTAAGGACAGGGAAAAACATTCAGTACTTC. Translating it yields CASSELRTGKNIQYF.